These 30 T cell receptor beta chains originate from one sample sequenced in a study of Graves' ophthalmopathy and Graves' hyperthyroidism. Amplification from RNA transcripts yielded the TCR beta CDR3 regions. The first round was an RT-PCR with HTBI primers, and the second round was a multiplex PCR. TCRdb used MiXCR to reprocess the multiplex PCR reads, holding one entry per CDR3 protein. Of hundreds of thousands of distinct CDR3 sequences in the sample, 35% to 50% were seen once. Input material: peripheral blood. The receptors originated from an adult man with Graves' ophthalmopathy.

Concerning this clonotype itself: Possible read error: a much larger clone is one base away. The gene calls are TRBV4-3 and TRBJ2-5; the match to TRBD1 covers 7 bases. The CDR3 runs 14 residues. Germline values: CDR1 LGHNA, CDR2 YSLEER. CDR3 sequence: CVSSLLQGEGTQYF. The DNA of the CDR3 is TGCGTCAGCAGCTTATTGCAGGGGGAAGGGACCCAGTACTTC.

Concerning this clonotype: A much larger clone differs by one base, so this may be a read error. This rearrangement joins TRBV25-1 to TRBJ2-2, with D possibly being TRBD1 or TRBD2 (5 bases each). The germline V gene has CDR1 MGHDK and CDR2 SYGVNS. This CDR3 region has 17 residues. V lost 6 bases to trimming and J lost 7 bases, with 24 bases between them. CDR3 nucleotide sequence: TGTGCCAGCAGCGTAGCAGGGTCTATGAGCGGACACGGGGAGCTGTTTTTT. This gives the protein CASSVAGSMSGHGELFF. Full variable domain (rest looked up from reference TRBV25-1 and TRBJ2-2): EADIYQTPRYLVIGTGKKITLECSQTMGHDKMYWYQQDPGMELHLIHYSYGVNSTEKGDLSSESTVSRIRTEHFPLTLESARPSHTSQYLCASSVAGSMSGHGELFFGEGSRLTVL.

This clonotype was seen only a few times. The J gene is TRBJ2-5, the V gene TRBV20-1, with a tentative D call TRBD1 (5 bases). The length of the CDR3 is 14 residues. Trimming pared 0 bases from V and 2 bases from J, leaving 10 bases between. CDR1 and CDR2 from the germline V gene are DFQATT and SNEGSKA (reference sequence). CDR3 DNA: TGCAGTGCTAGAGAGGAGACAGCACAAGAGACCCAGTACTTC. This gives the protein CSAREETAQETQYF.

The rearrangement uses TRBV20-1 and TRBJ2-1; 7 bases map to TRBD1. With V trimmed by 4 bases and J by 0 bases, 12 bases remained unmatched. The CDR3 spans 17 residues. CDR1 and CDR2 (germline): DFQATT, SNEGSKA (reference sequence). CDR3 nucleotide sequence: TGCAGTGCTACCCCCCACCGGGACAGCTTCTCCTACAATGAGCAGTTCTTC. The encoded protein is CSATPHRDSFSYNEQFF.

This chain connects TRBV10-3 to TRBJ1-6, with D perhaps matching TRBD1 (5 bases). CDR1 ENHRY and CDR2 SYGVKD come from the germline V gene. Trimming shortened V by 4 bases and J by 9 bases, and 16 bases separated the two germline ends. The CDR3 length is 15 residues. The CDR3 sequence is CAISGQDGGGSPLHF. CDR3 nucleotides: TGTGCCATCAGTGGGCAGGACGGGGGTGGTTCACCCCTCCACTTT.

As for this clonotype: The limits of the CDR3 on the DNA are not certain, so only TCRdb's listed CDR3 is given. The CDR3 is CASSEAPGSCFF. The genes are TRBV25-1 and TRBJ2-2. Germline V gene sequence: CDR1 MGHDK, CDR2 SYGVNS. Including both end residues, the CDR3 is 12 amino acids long.

Only one count was recorded for this clonotype. The chain carries TRBV2 and TRBJ2-5, with 7 bases that match TRBD2. The CDR3 loop spans 14 amino acids. The ends lost 5 bases at V and 1 base at J; junction bases unmatched: 4. The germline gives CDR1 SNHLY, CDR2 FYNNEI. The CDR3 reads CASSRGVRQETQYF. DNA of the CDR3: TGTGCCAGCAGTCGGGGGGTCCGCCAAGAGACCCAGTACTTC.

This chain uses TRBV19 with TRBJ1-1; D is uncertain. The CDR3 contains 12 residues. CDR1 is LNHDA and CDR2 is SQIVND in the germline V gene (reference sequence). Trimming left V 7 bases short and J 7 bases short, with 13 bases between. DNA for the CDR3: TGTGCCAGTACTGGGTGGACTAATGAAGCTTTCTTT. Translating it yields CASTGWTNEAFF.

There are a few counts of this clonotype. The gene calls are TRBV6-6 and TRBJ2-7, with a possible D match to TRBD2 (5 bases). The ends were cut back, 8 bases at V and 6 bases at J, with 17 bases in the middle. CDR3 length equals 13 residues. CDR1 is MNHNY, CDR2 SVGAGI, per germline (reference sequence). CDR3 residues: CASGRGNPSEQYF. As DNA, the CDR3 is TGTGCCAGCGGTAGAGGGAACCCCTCCGAGCAGTACTTC.

The genes are TRBV7-2 and TRBJ2-5; TRBD1 aligns across 9 bases. The V segment lost 4 bases and the J segment 3 bases; nucleotides outside the gene matches: 9. Germline V gives CDR1 SGHTA, CDR2 FQGNSA. The CDR3 is 16 residues long. CDR3 DNA: TGTGCCAGCAGCTACTCCCAGGACAGGGGAGAAGAGACCCAGTACTTC. Its protein is CASSYSQDRGEETQYF.

As regards this clonotype: At one of its ends the junction is not consistent with the germline gene, which may arise from a read error. V is TRBV7-7 and J is TRBJ2-7, with unresolved D. The CDR3 covers 14 residues. CDR1 is SSHAT, CDR2 FNYEAQ, per germline (reference sequence). CDR3 DNA: TGTGCTAGCAGTCACGGGCAGACATACTACGAGCAGTACTTC. It codes for CASSHGQTYYEQYF.

This clonotype was recorded many times. J is TRBJ1-1 and V is TRBV10-3; D gene ambiguous. CDR3 size: 12 residues. Germline values: CDR1 ENHRY, CDR2 SYGVKD. V shed 4 bases and J shed 3 bases, with 6 bases lying between them. The CDR3 DNA reads TGTGCCATCAGTGGTGGGGACACTGAAGCTTTCTTT. Its translation: CAISGGDTEAFF.

This clonotype was detected ten times or more. CDR3 DNA: TGTGCCAGCAGTGAAGGTTCGACAGGGAATCAGCCCCAGCATTTT. Its translation is CASSEGSTGNQPQHF. V gene TRBV2 combines with J gene TRBJ1-5; 7 bases are a match to TRBD1. Germline CDR1 SNHLY, CDR2 FYNNEI. The CDR3 is 15 residues long. J gave up 4 bases and V 1 base, and 4 bases lay outside the gene matches.

This clonotype was found a few times. CDR3 protein: CASNSGGAGKELFF. CDR3 DNA sequence: TGTGCCAGCAATAGCGGGGGGGCCGGTAAGGAGCTGTTTTTT. The gene calls are TRBV2 and TRBJ2-2, with 11 bases that match TRBD2. Germline-derived CDR1 and CDR2 are SNHLY and FYNNEI. With V trimmed by 7 bases and J by 10 bases, 8 bases remained unmatched. The CDR3 runs 14 residues.

V and J are TRBV10-3 and TRBJ2-7; 12 nucleotides match TRBD2. Germline CDR1 and CDR2: ENHRY and SYGVKD. The CDR3 is made up of 16 amino acids. The V segment lost 4 bases and the J segment 7 bases; nucleotides outside the gene matches: 11. The chain's CDR3 is CAISGTSGVSYNEQYF. Here the CDR3 DNA reads TGTGCCATCAGTGGGACTAGCGGGGTCTCCTACAATGAGCAGTACTTC.

In its sample, this clonotype was seen a few times. V and J are TRBV5-1 and TRBJ2-7, with D maybe TRBD2 (6 bases). Trimming left V 4 bases short and J 3 bases short, with 17 bases between. The length of the CDR3 is 15 residues. Looked up from germline, CDR1 is SGHRS and CDR2 is YFSETQ. CDR3 sequence reads: CASSAPNGGNYEQYF. The CDR3 DNA is TGCGCCAGCAGCGCGCCTAATGGGGGGAACTACGAGCAGTACTTC.

CDR3 sequence reads: CSVEGAGAYEQYF. The CDR3 DNA reads as TGCAGCGTTGAGGGGGCAGGAGCCTACGAGCAGTACTTC. V gene TRBV29-1 combines with J gene TRBJ2-7; TRBD1 might be the D (6 bases). Germline V gene data show CDR1 as SQVTM and CDR2 as ANQGSEA. V was clipped by 3 bases and J by 2 bases, with 11 bases between them. The CDR3 extends over 13 amino acids.

The table lists this clonotype with many counts. This chain links TRBV11-3 with TRBJ1-2; D is unresolved. This CDR3 has 13 residues. Trimming left V 4 bases short and J 6 bases short, with 12 bases between. CDR1 and CDR2 from the germline V gene are SGHNT and YENEEA. The CDR3 loop reads CASSSPPVDGYTF. For the CDR3, the DNA is TGTGCCAGCAGCTCCCCCCCGGTCGATGGCTACACCTTC. Looking up the rest from reference TRBV11-3 and TRBJ1-2 gives the full variable domain: EAGVVQSPRYKIIEKKQPVAFWCNPISGHNTLYWYLQNLGQGPELLIRYENEEAVDDSQLPKDRFSAERLKGVDSTLKIQPAELGDSAVYLCASSSPPVDGYTFGSGTRLTVV.

The V gene is TRBV10-3, the J gene TRBJ1-6; perhaps TRBD1 as D (5 bases). V lost 3 bases, J lost 5 bases, and 11 bases lay in between. Germline V lookup: CDR1 ENHRY, CDR2 SYGVKD. The CDR3 runs 15 residues. This chain's CDR3 is CAISDGAGNNSPLHF. The DNA of the CDR3 is TGTGCCATCAGTGATGGGGCTGGGAATAATTCACCCCTCCACTTT.

This clonotype was observed at least ten times. The V call is TRBV12-3 or TRBV12-4, the J call TRBJ1-2, with D uncertain. The CDR3 loop spans 15 amino acids. V was trimmed by 5 bases and J by 0 bases, leaving 13 bases between them. The DNA for the CDR3 is TGTGCCAGCAGTCATACAGACATAGCTAACTATGGCTACACCTTC. Amino acids: CASSHTDIANYGYTF.

This clonotype was found many times. This rearrangement joins TRBV24-1 to TRBJ1-2; D is unclear. This CDR3 spans 13 amino acids. Germline V CDR1 and CDR2: KGHDR, SFDVKD. The V end was cut by 5 bases, the J end by 6 bases, with 12 bases between. In nucleotides, the CDR3 is TGTGCCACCAGTGGAGGATCCAGTGATGGCTACACCTTC. It specifies CATSGGSSDGYTF.

The chain couples TRBV25-1 to TRBJ2-6; the D is unclear. V was shortened by 2 bases and J by 15 bases, with 5 bases between the two germline ends. The CDR3 is 10 amino acids. Germline V gene lookup returns CDR1 MGHDK and CDR2 SYGVNS. The chain's CDR3 is CASSEEDLTF. CDR3 in DNA: TGTGCCAGCAGTGAAGAGGACCTGACTTTC.

A word on this clonotype: Given a much more abundant clone one base away, this may be a read error. The DNA of the CDR3 is TGTGCCGGCAGCGGACTAGCGGGCTCCTACGAGCAGTACTTC. It yields the protein CAGSGLAGSYEQYF. This chain joins TRBV9 and TRBJ2-7, with 11 bases that match TRBD2. From germline, CDR1 is SGDLS and CDR2 YYNGEE. The CDR3 length is 14 residues.

As to this clonotype: The CDR3 end shows no conserved phenylalanine or tryptophan, and so a read error is likely. The DNA is omitted, as the CDR3 cannot be located on it reliably, and the CDR3 follows TCRdb's listing. The V call is TRBV10-3, the J call TRBJ2-7; TRBD1, as called in the table, went unchecked against the DNA. A total of 8 residues make up the CDR3, ends included. Germline V gene lookup returns CDR1 ENHRY and CDR2 SYGVKD. The CDR3 protein is CAVNDSPT.

The chain recombines TRBV14 with TRBJ2-3; TRBD2 agrees at 12 bases. From germline, CDR1 is SGHDN and CDR2 FVKESK. The CDR3 sequence is 17 residues long. With V trimmed by 8 bases and J by 6 bases, 15 bases remained unmatched. CDR3 bases: TGTGCCAGCTCACCACCCGTTCTAGCGGGAGGGCACGATACGCAGTATTTT. Translated: CASSPPVLAGGHDTQYF.

The chain combines TRBV2 with TRBJ1-2; 9 bases are a match to TRBD1. Germline loops: CDR1 SNHLY, CDR2 FYNNEI. After removal of 7 bases from V and 3 bases from J, the junction contained 9 bases not matched to a gene. The CDR3 runs to 15 residues. The CDR3 region is CASNPRDRVDYGYTF. The CDR3 DNA follows: TGTGCCAGCAACCCCCGGGACAGGGTAGACTATGGCTACACCTTC.

The chain employs TRBV5-1 and TRBJ1-4; 7 nucleotides agree with TRBD1. Trimming took 4 bases from V and 6 from J; bases not matched to a gene: 9. The CDR3 is made up of 15 amino acids. The germline V gene has CDR1 SGHRS and CDR2 YFSETQ. CDR3 loop: CASSMDRRRDEKLFF. Here the CDR3 DNA reads TGCGCCAGCAGCATGGACAGGAGGAGAGATGAAAAACTGTTTTTT.

The table lists this clonotype with many counts. V is TRBV29-1 and J is TRBJ1-2, with 9 positions matching TRBD1. From germline, CDR1 is SQVTM and CDR2 ANQGSEA. There are 13 residues in the CDR3. The junction had 8 bases not matched to a gene; V was cut back by 4 bases and J by 8 bases. The CDR3 spells CSVATGTGTGYTF. CDR3 coding DNA: TGCAGCGTTGCTACCGGGACAGGGACCGGCTACACCTTC.

This clonotype was counted at least ten times. At one end the junction does not follow the germline gene, possibly because of a read error. DNA of the CDR3: TGTGCCAGCAGTGAAGTGGAGGACACCGGGGAGCTGTTTTTT. It codes for CASSEVEDTGELFF. The chain has TRBV10-3 and TRBJ2-2; D perhaps matches TRBD2 (5 bases). The CDR3 is 14 amino acids. CDR1 is ENHRY, CDR2 SYGVKD, per germline.

The rearrangement joins TRBV2 to TRBJ2-3, with no clear D. V dropped 8 bases and J dropped 0 bases, with 9 bases sitting between them. From germline, CDR1 is SNHLY and CDR2 FYNNEI. The CDR3 covers 13 residues. CDR3 sequence reads: CASCKPSTDTQYF. Written as DNA, the CDR3 is TGTGCCAGCTGTAAACCTAGCACAGATACGCAGTATTTT.